This T cell receptor beta chain was captured by sequencing in a study of shared clonotypes between healthy human individuals. General study points: A handful of donors had 4% to 6.5% of their naive CD4 clonotypes in common.

A few counts support this clone. Its target is not known. Other DNA sequences in this specimen translate into the identical CDR3. The CDR3 contains 14 residues. CDR1 LNHNV and CDR2 YYDKDF come from the germline V gene (reference sequence). Trimming cost V 1 base and J 2 bases, with 6 bases left between them. Measured with immunoSEQ multiplex PCR; TCRdb has only the in-frame clones, and not every one. This sample carries fewer than 2.5 million clones, over 85% of them seen once, and the ten largest clones take 0.36%. Material: naive CD4+ T cells from PBMCs. The subset: CD45RA+ positively selected. The sequence derives from a man younger than 30 in good health. Some clones in this sample may be carry-over from other donors' samples. The gene calls are TRBV15 and TRBJ1-5; D is ambiguous. The CDR3 nucleotides read TGTGCCACCAGCAGAGGCGGGGGCAATCAGCCCCAGCATTTT. This codes for CATSRGGGNQPQHF.